This T cell receptor beta chain was captured in a study of Ad26.COV2.S vaccination and SARS-CoV-2 variants. The study's findings and limits: Responses of T cells in total may have been underestimated by the TCR breadth and depth analyses. Ad26.COV2.S recipients had broader spike-specific TCRs (P = 0.0014).

Using immunoSEQ multiplex PCR, the repertoire was profiled, and TCRdb retains in-frame clones only, with some absent. The table shows roughly 180,000 clones, with 87% occurring only once. Concerning this clone itself: Its antigen is still unknown.

CDR1 is MNHEY, CDR2 SMNVEV, per germline (reference sequence). This CDR3 has 14 residues. After removal of 8 bases from V and 4 bases from J, the junction contained 6 bases not matched to a gene. The material sequenced was peripheral blood, taken after recovery from COVID-19. The source of this sequence is a human donor who had recovered from COVID-19. The V gene is TRBV27, the J gene TRBJ2-1; 9 bases are shared with TRBD1. The CDR3 sequence: CASRAGTGYNEQFF. CDR3 nucleotide sequence: TGTGCCAGCCGTGCCGGGACAGGGTACAATGAGCAGTTCTTC.